The following is a TCR beta chain sequence with its context. Its target is not known. The data originate from a study of beta chain features in type 1 diabetes. Findings of the study overall: Across patients, naive, central memory and Treg TCRB repertoires exhibited apparently greater similarity than was observed across healthy donors.

Every bit of the isolated RNA underwent reverse transcription, so sequencing read expressed TCRB transcripts. The repertoire was sequenced with immunoSEQ multiplex PCR; TCRdb's copy has only in-frame clones and lacks some. The data hold around 340,000 clones, with roughly 8% observed a single time. CD4+ naive, central memory, regulatory and stem cell-like memory cells were sorted via CD45RO/CCR7/CD25/CD127/CD95/CD27. The purity of all sorted populations exceeded 98%. From germline, CDR1 is LNHNV and CDR2 YYDKDF (reference sequence). The CDR3 is 16 residues long. The V gene lost 1 base and the J gene lost 2 bases, with 13 bases spanning the gap.

Sequences were obtained from central memory CD4+ T cells from blood. V and J are TRBV15 and TRBJ2-3; a possible D gene is TRBD2 (5 bases). The sequence came from a young woman in good health. For the CDR3, the DNA is TGTGCCACCAGCAGAGTGACTCACGGGAACACAGATACGCAGTATTTT. Translation gives CATSRVTHGNTDTQYF.